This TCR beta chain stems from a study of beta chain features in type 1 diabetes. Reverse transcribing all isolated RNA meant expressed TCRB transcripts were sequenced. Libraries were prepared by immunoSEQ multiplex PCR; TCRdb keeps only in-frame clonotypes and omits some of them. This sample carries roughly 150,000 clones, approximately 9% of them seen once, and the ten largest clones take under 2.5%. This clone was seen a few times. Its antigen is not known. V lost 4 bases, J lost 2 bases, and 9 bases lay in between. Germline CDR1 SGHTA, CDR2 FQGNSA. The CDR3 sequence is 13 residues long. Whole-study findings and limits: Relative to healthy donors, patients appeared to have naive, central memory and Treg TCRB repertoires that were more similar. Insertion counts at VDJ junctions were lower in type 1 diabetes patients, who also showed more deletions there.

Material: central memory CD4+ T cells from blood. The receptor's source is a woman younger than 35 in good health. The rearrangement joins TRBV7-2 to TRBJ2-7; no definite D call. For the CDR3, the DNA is TGTGCCAGCAGCTCCCAGGAAACCTACGAGCAGTACTTC. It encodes CASSSQETYEQYF.